Shown below are 19 T cell receptor beta chains from a single sample sequenced in a study of cytomegalovirus exposure and HLA in healthy donors. A multiplex PCR was run with 60 Vbeta primers and 13 Jbeta primers. Clones were read by immunoSEQ multiplex PCR, and TCRdb kept only the in-frame ones, dropping some. This table holds 120,000 to 150,000 clones, 75% to 80% found once. Sequencing used PBMCs. The receptor source for this set is a male donor in good health and CMV-seronegative.

DNA of the CDR3: TGTGCCAGCAGTTTACAGCGGGGGACCTACAATGAGCAGTTCTTC. Protein: CASSLQRGTYNEQFF. The J gene is TRBJ2-1, the V gene TRBV27; 8 nucleotides match TRBD2. Germline CDR1 MNHEY, CDR2 SMNVEV (reference sequence). V lost 2 bases, J lost 2 bases, and 2 bases stayed unmatched. The CDR3 runs to 15 residues.

This chain connects TRBV6-5 to TRBJ1-5, with TRBD1 identical over 9 bases. With V trimmed by 5 bases and J by 6 bases, 8 bases remained unmatched. This CDR3 spans 15 amino acids. Germline values: CDR1 MNHEY, CDR2 SVGAGI. The CDR3 is CASSPTGTGSQPQHF. Written as DNA, the CDR3 is TGTGCCAGCAGTCCTACCGGGACAGGGTCTCAGCCCCAGCATTTT.

The chain recombines TRBV7-2 with TRBJ2-1, with D possibly matching TRBD1 (6 bases). Germline V gives CDR1 SGHTA, CDR2 FQGNSA. V gave up 0 bases and J gave up 4 bases, with 13 bases separating them. This CDR3 has 16 residues. The CDR3 loop reads CASSLAGAVSYNEQFF. As DNA, the CDR3 is TGTGCCAGCAGCTTAGCGGGGGCAGTATCATACAATGAGCAGTTCTTC. The complete variable domain, with remaining parts taken from reference TRBV7-2 and TRBJ2-1, reads GAGVSQSPSNKVTEKGKDVELRCDPISGHTALYWYRQSLGQGLEFLIYFQGNSAPDKSGLPSDRFSAERTGGSVSTLTIQRTQQEDSAVYLCASSLAGAVSYNEQFFGPGTRLTVL.

The V call is TRBV6-1, the J call TRBJ2-1, with 11 bases lining up with TRBD1. Per the germline V gene, CDR1 is MNHNS and CDR2 is SASEGT. This CDR3 has 15 amino acids. Trimming took 6 bases from V and 6 from J; bases not matched to a gene: 7. The CDR3 sequence: CASRPGTGGVNEQFF. CDR3 DNA: TGTGCCAGCAGGCCCGGGACAGGGGGGGTCAATGAGCAGTTCTTC.

The chain recombines TRBV4-1 with TRBJ1-5; D is undetermined. V lost 1 base to trimming and J lost 6 bases, with 4 bases between them. The CDR3 has 12 residues. Germline CDR1 and CDR2: MGHRA and YSYEKL. The CDR3 sequence: CASSQGAQPQHF. The CDR3 bases are TGCGCCAGCAGCCAAGGCGCTCAGCCCCAGCATTTT.

The chain uses TRBV6-6 and TRBJ2-1, with D perhaps matching TRBD1 (6 bases). Germline V gene data show CDR1 as MNHNY and CDR2 as SVGAGI (reference sequence). V was shortened by 5 bases and J by 8 bases, with 10 bases between the two germline ends. The CDR3 is 12 amino acids. For the CDR3, the DNA is TGTGCCAGCAGTCCACAGGGCCATGAGCAGTTCTTC. Translated, it gives CASSPQGHEQFF.

This clone was observed a handful of times. The V call is TRBV6-5, the J call TRBJ2-7; the match to TRBD1 covers 9 bases. The CDR3 runs to 16 residues. Looked up from germline, CDR1 is MNHEY and CDR2 is SVGAGI. V lost 0 bases and J lost 2; bases outside the gene matches: 5. CDR3 protein: CASSYSWTGDPYEQYF. The CDR3 DNA reads as TGTGCCAGCAGTTACTCATGGACAGGGGATCCCTACGAGCAGTACTTC.

The V call is TRBV9, the J call TRBJ2-5; 7 bases agree with TRBD1. V was clipped by 2 bases and J by 7 bases; unmatched bases: 5. The CDR3 runs 13 residues. The germline V gene encodes CDR1 SGDLS and CDR2 YYNGEE. The CDR3 reads CASSVGTAGTQYF. DNA of the CDR3: TGTGCCAGCAGCGTGGGGACAGCTGGGACCCAGTACTTC.

This clone was recorded a few times. The chain is built from TRBV7-9 and TRBJ2-7; 10 bases fit TRBD2. This CDR3 contains 15 residues. Germline trimming cut 1 base from V and 3 bases from J; bases unmatched to any gene: 3. In germline, CDR1 is SEHNR, CDR2 FQNEAQ (reference sequence). The CDR3 region is CASSLGLAGVYEQYF. CDR3 bases: TGTGCCAGCAGCTTAGGGCTAGCGGGAGTCTACGAGCAGTACTTC.

The chain joins TRBV5-1 to TRBJ2-5; TRBD1 matches 9 bases. The CDR3 loop spans 15 amino acids. CDR1 is SGHRS, CDR2 YFSETQ, per germline. Trimming at V came to 4 bases and at J to 5 bases, leaving 9 bases not matched to a gene. CDR3 protein: CASSPNPDRGETQYF. In nucleotides, the CDR3 is TGCGCCAGCAGCCCGAATCCGGACAGGGGTGAGACCCAGTACTTC. Complete variable domain (other parts from reference TRBV5-1 and TRBJ2-5): KAGVTQTPRYLIKTRGQQVTLSCSPISGHRSVSWYQQTPGQGLQFLFEYFSETQRNKGNFPGRFSGRQFSNSRSEMNVSTLELGDSALYLCASSPNPDRGETQYFGPGTRLLVL.

The chain carries TRBV18 and TRBJ1-4, with TRBD1 identical over 7 bases. V lost 3 bases, J lost 6 bases, and 7 bases stayed unmatched. Germline V gene data show CDR1 as KGHSH and CDR2 as LQKENI. The CDR3 has 15 residues. The CDR3 DNA reads TGTGCCAGCTCACCGAGGACAGGCAATTATGAAAAACTGTTTTTT. This gives the protein CASSPRTGNYEKLFF.

As regards this clone: One junction end disagrees with the germline gene, perhaps due to a read error. The chain combines TRBV7-9 with TRBJ2-7; possibly TRBD1 for D (7 bases). CDR3 length equals 13 residues. Germline CDR1 and CDR2: SEHNR and FQNEAQ (reference sequence). For the CDR3, the DNA is TGTGCCAGCAGCCCCAGGGGGGAGAACTTTATACTCTTC. Protein product: CASSPRGENFILF.

Here the CDR3 reads CASSFRGVPLHF. DNA of the CDR3: TGTGCCAGCAGTTTTCGGGGAGTACCCCTCCACTTT. The rearrangement uses TRBV27 and TRBJ1-6, with D unclear. Per germline, CDR1 MNHEY and CDR2 SMNVEV (reference sequence). The CDR3 has 12 residues. V was trimmed by 3 bases and J by 12 bases, leaving 9 bases between them.

V usage is TRBV13 and J usage is TRBJ2-5, with a tentative D call TRBD2 (5 bases). CDR1 PRHDT and CDR2 FYEKMQ come from the germline V gene (reference sequence). V was pared by 0 bases and J by 2 bases, with 13 bases between. The length of the CDR3 is 16 residues. CDR3: CASSLGRTGSQETQYF. The CDR3 DNA reads TGTGCCAGCAGCTTAGGACGGACGGGGTCTCAAGAGACCCAGTACTTC.

This clone was seen a few times. The chain recombines TRBV7-3 with TRBJ2-2, with TRBD2 matching over 9 bases. Germline V lookup: CDR1 SGHTA, CDR2 FQGTGA. CDR3 length: 17 amino acids. Trimming removed 4 bases from V and 3 bases from J; junction bases left unmatched: 9. In nucleotides, the CDR3 is TGTGCCAGCAGCTCATCGCCGGGACTAGCAGACACCGGGGAGCTGTTTTTT. It yields the protein CASSSSPGLADTGELFF.

The J gene is TRBJ2-1, the V gene TRBV9, with 8 bases matching TRBD1. CDR1 is SGDLS and CDR2 is YYNGEE in the germline V gene. The V gene end was trimmed by 2 bases and the J gene end by 6 bases; junction bases not matched to a gene: 1. This CDR3 spans 13 amino acids. Here the CDR3 DNA reads TGTGCCAGCAGCGTTGGACAGGGCAATGAGCAGTTCTTC. Translating gives CASSVGQGNEQFF.

The chain couples TRBV19 to TRBJ2-1, with 9 positions matching TRBD1. CDR3 length: 18 amino acids. Germline assignment: CDR1 LNHDA and CDR2 SQIVND (reference sequence). Germline trimming cut 5 bases from V and 2 bases from J; bases unmatched to any gene: 13. CDR3 DNA: TGTGCCAGTAGTGTCTCCGGGACAGGGCGAGGAACCTACAATGAGCAGTTCTTC. Its protein product is CASSVSGTGRGTYNEQFF.

The genes are TRBV5-4 and TRBJ2-7, with TRBD2 identical over 8 bases. The V and J ends lost 6 bases and 3 bases, in that order; junction bases with no gene match: 8. The length of the CDR3 is 14 residues. Germline lookup yields CDR1 SGHNT and CDR2 YYREEE (reference sequence). CDR3 in DNA: TGTGCCAGCAAGCCCAGCGGGGGACTCTACGAGCAGTACTTC. Its protein is CASKPSGGLYEQYF.

The V gene is TRBV7-3, the J gene TRBJ2-2; 9 positions agree with TRBD1. Germline CDR1 and CDR2: SGHTA and FQGTGA. V lost 5 bases, J lost 7 bases, and 11 bases stayed unmatched. The CDR3 has 16 amino acids. The CDR3 sequence: CASSPLSGTGIGELFF. The CDR3 DNA is TGTGCCAGCAGCCCCCTGTCCGGGACAGGGATCGGGGAGCTGTTTTTT.